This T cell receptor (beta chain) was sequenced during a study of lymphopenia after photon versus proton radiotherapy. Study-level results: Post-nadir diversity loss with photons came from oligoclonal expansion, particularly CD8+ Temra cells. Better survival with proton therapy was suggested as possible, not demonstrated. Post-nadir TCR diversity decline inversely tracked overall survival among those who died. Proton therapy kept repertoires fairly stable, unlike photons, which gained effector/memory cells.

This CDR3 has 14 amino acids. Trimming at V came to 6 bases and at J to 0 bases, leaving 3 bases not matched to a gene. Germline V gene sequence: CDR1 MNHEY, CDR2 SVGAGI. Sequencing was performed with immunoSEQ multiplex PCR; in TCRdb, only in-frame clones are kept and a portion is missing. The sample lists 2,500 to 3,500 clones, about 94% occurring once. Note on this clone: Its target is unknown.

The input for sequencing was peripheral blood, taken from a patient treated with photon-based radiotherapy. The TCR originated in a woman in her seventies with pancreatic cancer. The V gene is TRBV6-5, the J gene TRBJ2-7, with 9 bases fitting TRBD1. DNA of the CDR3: TGTGCCAGCAGAAGGGGACAGGGCTCCTACGAGCAGTACTTC. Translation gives CASRRGQGSYEQYF.